Sequencing of this T cell receptor beta chain was carried out in a study of T cell responses to AZD1222 COVID-19 vaccine. Broader study findings: Targets within unmutated variant regions were reportedly found for nearly half of spike-specific TCRs. Females outnumbered males among donors, who were mostly white British; clonal diversity was possibly underestimated. Elevations in Spike-specific TCR breadth and depth followed administration of two AZD1222 doses.

This CDR3 region has 15 residues. Here immunoSEQ multiplex PCR was the method, and the copy in TCRdb shows in-frame clones only, minus some. The sample has around 120,000 clones; 85% to 90% are singletons. As concerns this clone: Its matching antigen is unknown.

This receptor was identified in an adult in good health. Sequenced material: peripheral blood, taken on day 0 of AZD1222 vaccination. The chain couples TRBV21-1 to TRBJ2-5; TRBD2, as called in the table, went unchecked against the DNA. TRBV21-1 is an annotated pseudogene. In nucleotides, the CDR3 is TGTGCCAGCAGCAAAGGGGGGGACCGGCGAGAGACCCAGTACTTC. Its translation: CASSKGGDRRETQYF.